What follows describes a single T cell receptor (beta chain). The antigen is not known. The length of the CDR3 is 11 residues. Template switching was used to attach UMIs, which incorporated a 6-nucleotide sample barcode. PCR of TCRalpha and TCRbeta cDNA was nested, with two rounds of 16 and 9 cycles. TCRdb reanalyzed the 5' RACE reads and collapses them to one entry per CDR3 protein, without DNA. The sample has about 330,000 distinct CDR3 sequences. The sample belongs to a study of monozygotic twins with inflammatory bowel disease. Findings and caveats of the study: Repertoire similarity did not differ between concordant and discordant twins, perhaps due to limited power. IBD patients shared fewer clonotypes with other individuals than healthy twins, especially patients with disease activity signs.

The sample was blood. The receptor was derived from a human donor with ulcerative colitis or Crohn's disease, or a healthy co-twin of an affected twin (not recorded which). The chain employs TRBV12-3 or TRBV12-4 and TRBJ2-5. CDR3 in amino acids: CASSSTETQYF.